This T cell receptor beta chain is drawn from a study of sequential checkpoint blockade in melanoma. This CDR3 region has 13 residues. Trimming removed 3 bases from V and 4 bases from J, with 9 bases in between. The V gene's germline CDR1 is LNHDA and CDR2 SQIVND (reference sequence). Treatment defined: randomized to nivolumab then ipilimumab (arm A) or the reverse (arm B). Assay: immunoSEQ multiplex PCR; the TCRdb copy retains only in-frame clones and omits some. The table lists about 4,800 clones, about three quarters of them singletons. The chain joins TRBV19 to TRBJ1-1; D uncertain. Sequencing was performed on CD8+ T cells sorted from blood (inferred from file names), taken from a patient given nivolumab and ipilimumab in sequence. The sequence came from a human donor with melanoma. The chain's CDR3 is CASSIRPSTEAFF. The CDR3 DNA reads TGTGCCAGTAGTATCAGGCCGAGCACTGAAGCTTTCTTT.